This T cell receptor (beta chain) is from a study of blood T cell repertoires in COVID-19. Across the study: The United States, Italy and Spain were the sources of the acute and convalescent COVID-19 samples. Sources were T cells, B-cell-depleted T cells, or PBMCs; the material itself was cDNA or gDNA.

In the authors' methods: Cell counts per sample came from amplifying reference gene primers. Here immunoSEQ multiplex PCR was the method, and the copy in TCRdb shows in-frame clones only, minus some. The V and J calls and the clone size are those of that table, but D and trimming were determined from the DNA. Among around 100,000 clones listed, roughly 86% were seen once. Germline CDR1 and CDR2: SEHNR and FQNEAQ (reference sequence). The length of the CDR3 is 16 residues. The ends were cut back, 5 bases at V and 6 bases at J, with 22 bases in the middle. Sequencing was performed on peripheral blood. The clonotype comes from a woman in her thirties with acute or convalescent COVID-19. The chain joins TRBV7-9 to TRBJ1-2, with unresolved D. CDR3 amino acids: CASSPLARGLADGYTF. The CDR3 DNA sequence: TGTGCCAGCAGCCCCCTTGCACGGGGTCTTGCCGATGGCTACACCTTC. Using reference TRBV7-9 and TRBJ1-2 for the parts outside the CDR3, the full variable domain is DTGVSQNPRHKITKRGQNVTFRCDPISEHNRLYWYRQTLGQGPEFLTYFQNEAQLEKSRLLSDRFSAERPKGSFSTLEIQRTEQGDSAMYLCASSPLARGLADGYTFGSGTRLTVV.